This TCR beta chain was obtained from a study of beta chain features in type 1 diabetes. Study overall: There were around 100,000,000 sorted cells examined across all samples. Notes on the study in general: Type 1 diabetes patients had moderately but significantly shorter TCRB CDR3s in all four CD4+ subsets.

Concerning this clone itself: What it recognizes is unknown.

Germline values: CDR1 SGDLS, CDR2 YYNGEE. The CDR3 sequence is 14 residues long. Trimming cost V 0 bases and J 2 bases, with 7 bases left between them. Expressed TCRB transcripts were sequenced after all isolated RNA was converted to cDNA. Some clones are missing from TCRdb's copy, which holds only in-frame ones; the method was immunoSEQ multiplex PCR. The sample records nearly 350,000 clones, approximately 9.7% being singletons. The chain joins TRBV9 to TRBJ2-3, with D perhaps TRBD1 or TRBD2 (5 bases each). The sample taken for sequencing was central memory CD4+ T cells from blood. The TCR sequence derives from a man aged 25-45 years with type 1 diabetes. The CDR3 reads CASSVAGPTDTQYF. The CDR3 DNA is TGTGCCAGCAGCGTAGCGGGGCCCACAGATACGCAGTATTTT.